One and the same sample provided the 12 T cell receptor beta chains below, sequenced in a study of T cell repertoires in cytomegalovirus infection. In TCRdb, the reads were re-called with MiXCR into one record per CDR3 protein. Among approximately 500,000 distinct CDR3 sequences listed, approximately 15% were seen once. Sequencing was performed on CD8+ T cells from PBMCs. The receptors come from a human donor in good health (CMV status not recorded). Some clones in this sample may be carry-over from other donors' samples.

This chain links TRBV24-1 with TRBJ2-1; D not certain. The V end lost 0 bases, the J end lost 9 bases, and 8 bases lay between the germline ends. Germline V gene sequence: CDR1 KGHDR, CDR2 SFDVKD. CDR3 length: 13 amino acids. The CDR3, as DNA: TGTGCCACCAGTGATTTGCGATCTGCTGAGCAGTTCTTC. Its protein is CATSDLRSAEQFF.

This clonotype has ten or more counts. The chain joins TRBV11-1 to TRBJ2-3, with TRBD2 as a possible D gene (6 bases). CDR3 length: 15 residues. CDR1 and CDR2 (germline): SGHAT, FQDESV (reference sequence). The V gene lost 6 bases and the J gene lost 2 bases, with 15 bases spanning the gap. CDR3 DNA: TGTGCCAGCAGTCCGGGGACTCCGTCCACAGATACGCAGTATTTT. Translation: CASSPGTPSTDTQYF. Supplemented by reference TRBV11-1 and TRBJ2-3, the full variable domain reads EAEVAQSPRYKITEKSQAVAFWCDPISGHATLYWYRQILGQGPELLVQFQDESVVDDSQLPKDRFSAERLKGVDSTLKIQPAELGDSAMYLCASSPGTPSTDTQYFGPGTRLTVL.

This clonotype was seen many times. V usage is TRBV28 and J usage is TRBJ2-2; D is unresolved. V lost 0 bases and J lost 0, with 8 bases in between. The CDR3 is made up of 16 amino acids. The germline V gene encodes CDR1 MDHEN and CDR2 SYDVKM. The CDR3, as DNA: TGTGCCAGCAGTTTATGCATTGAAGCGAACACCGGGGAGCTGTTTTTT. It yields the protein CASSLCIEANTGELFF.

The genes are TRBV5-1 and TRBJ2-1; TRBD1 is a possible D gene (6 bases). With 4 bases removed from V and 1 base from J, the gap between germline ends came to 18 bases. Germline values: CDR1 SGHRS, CDR2 YFSETQ. There are 17 residues in the CDR3. The CDR3 loop reads CASSLSATGQSYNEQFF. The DNA of the CDR3 is TGCGCCAGCAGCCTTAGCGCCACAGGGCAATCCTACAATGAGCAGTTCTTC.

The J gene is TRBJ1-1, the V gene TRBV2, with 9 bases lining up with TRBD1. The trim removed 11 bases at V and 5 bases at J, leaving 9 bases unmatched. The CDR3 totals 13 residues. Germline CDR1 is SNHLY and CDR2 is FYNNEI. The CDR3 coding sequence is TGTGCCCGGGACAGGGCGGGTGGAACTGAAGCTTTCTTT. This sequence encodes CARDRAGGTEAFF.

Many counts were recorded for this clonotype. The V call is TRBV11-1, the J call TRBJ2-3, with 10 bases that match TRBD1. Germline trimming cut 8 bases from V and 0 bases from J; bases unmatched to any gene: 5. The CDR3 is 15 amino acids. Germline V gene lookup returns CDR1 SGHAT and CDR2 FQDESV (reference sequence). CDR3 nucleotides: TGTGCCAGCGGCAGGGACAGGGGCAGCACAGATACGCAGTATTTT. Translated, it gives CASGRDRGSTDTQYF.

Of note for this clonotype: It is likely a read error, because the conserved phenylalanine at the end of the CDR3 is missing. This chain connects TRBV12-3 or TRBV12-4 to TRBJ2-6, with unresolved D. Trimming removed 0 bases at V and 5 bases at J, with 8 bases between. The CDR3 has 15 residues. In DNA form, the CDR3 reads TGTGCCAGCAGTTTAGCGCTAATTAGGGCCAACGTCCTGACTTTA. This sequence encodes CASSLALIRANVLTL.

V and J are TRBV11-1 and TRBJ2-1; D is unclear. Germline CDR1 SGHAT, CDR2 FQDESV (reference sequence). Trimming cost V 3 bases and J 7 bases, with 10 bases left between them. This CDR3 spans 13 amino acids. This CDR3 reads CASSLEKKNEQFF. The CDR3 DNA follows: TGTGCCAGCAGCTTGGAGAAAAAAAATGAGCAGTTCTTC.

This clonotype showed up just a few times. This chain joins TRBV12-3 or TRBV12-4 and TRBJ1-1, with D maybe TRBD1 (6 bases). The CDR3 is made up of 13 amino acids. Between the trimmed V and J ends, which lost 8 bases and 5 bases, there was a span of 15 bases. CDR3 coding DNA: TGTGCCAGCGGGCAGGGAGGGGGTACTGAAGCTTTCTTT. Translation: CASGQGGGTEAFF.

This chain joins TRBV2 and TRBJ1-1, with TRBD1 as a possible D gene (6 bases). Per germline, CDR1 SNHLY and CDR2 FYNNEI. Trimming cost V 5 bases and J 0 bases, with 13 bases left between them. This CDR3 comprises 15 residues. CDR3 nucleotide sequence: TGTGCCAGCAGTCAACGCAGGGGACTGAACACTGAAGCTTTCTTT. It codes for CASSQRRGLNTEAFF.

The sample holds many counts of this clonotype. The V and J genes are TRBV19 and TRBJ1-5; 8 bases line up with TRBD1. Per the germline V gene, CDR1 is LNHDA and CDR2 is SQIVND (reference sequence). The CDR3 length is 18 residues. V shed 3 bases, J shed 5 bases, and the junction held 15 bases outside the gene matches. Here the CDR3 DNA reads TGTGCCAGTAGTATGAGGAGGGTAATGACAGGGGTTGATCAGCCCCAGCATTTT. Its protein is CASSMRRVMTGVDQPQHF.

This clonotype was recorded at least ten times. The chain is built from TRBV27 and TRBJ1-1; D gene unclear. CDR3 length equals 15 residues. V was pared by 2 bases and J by 0 bases, with 10 bases between. The germline gives CDR1 MNHEY, CDR2 SMNVEV (reference sequence). CDR3 region: CASSLTRRMNTEAFF. The CDR3 bases are TGTGCCAGCAGTTTAACAAGACGCATGAACACTGAAGCTTTCTTT.